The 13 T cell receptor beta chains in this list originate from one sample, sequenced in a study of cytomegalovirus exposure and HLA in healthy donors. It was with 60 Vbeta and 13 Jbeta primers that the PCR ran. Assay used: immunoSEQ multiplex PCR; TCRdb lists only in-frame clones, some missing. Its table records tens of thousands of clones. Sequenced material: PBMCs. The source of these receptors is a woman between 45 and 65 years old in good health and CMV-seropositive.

The CDR3 is CASSRTGQYPYNEQFF. Here the CDR3 DNA reads TGCGCCAGCAGTCGGACTGGACAGTACCCCTACAATGAGCAGTTCTTC. V is TRBV4-1 and J is TRBJ2-1; D possibly corresponds to TRBD1 (6 bases). Germline values: CDR1 MGHRA, CDR2 YSYEKL. This CDR3 is 16 amino acids long. V lost 6 bases to trimming and J lost 2 bases, with 17 bases between them.

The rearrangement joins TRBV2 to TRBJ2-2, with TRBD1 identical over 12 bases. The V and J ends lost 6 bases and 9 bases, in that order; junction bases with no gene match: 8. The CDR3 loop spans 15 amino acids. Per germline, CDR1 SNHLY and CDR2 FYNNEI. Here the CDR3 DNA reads TGTGCCAGCAGCGGGGACAGGGGGCTCGTCCGGGAGCTGTTTTTT. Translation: CASSGDRGLVRELFF.

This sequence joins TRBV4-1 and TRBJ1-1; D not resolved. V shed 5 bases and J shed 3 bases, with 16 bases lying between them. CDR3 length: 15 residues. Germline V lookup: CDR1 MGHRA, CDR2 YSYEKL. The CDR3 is CASSFRVVRDTEAFF. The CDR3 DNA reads TGCGCCAGCAGCTTCAGAGTAGTTCGGGACACTGAAGCTTTCTTT.

The CDR3 nucleotides read TGTGCCAGCAGTTACTCGGACAATGCCGTCGCTTTCTTT. Amino acid sequence: CASSYSDNAVAFF. The chain carries TRBV6-5 and TRBJ1-1; weak D call: TRBD1 (5 bases). This CDR3 region has 13 residues. Looked up from germline, CDR1 is MNHEY and CDR2 is SVGAGI. V was cut by 0 bases and J by 11 bases, with 13 bases left in between.

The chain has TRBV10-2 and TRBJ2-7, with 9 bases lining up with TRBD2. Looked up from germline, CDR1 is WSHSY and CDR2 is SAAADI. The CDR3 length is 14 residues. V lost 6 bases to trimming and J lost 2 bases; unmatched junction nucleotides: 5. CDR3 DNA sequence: TGCGCCAGCAGGGAGACTAGCGGACCCTACGAGCAGTACTTC. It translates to CASRETSGPYEQYF.

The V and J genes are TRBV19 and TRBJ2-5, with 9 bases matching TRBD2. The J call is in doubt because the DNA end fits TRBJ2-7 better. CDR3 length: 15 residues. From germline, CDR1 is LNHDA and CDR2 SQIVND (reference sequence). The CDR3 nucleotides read TGTGCCAGTAGTAAGGGACTAGCAGACGTCTACGAGCAGTACTTC. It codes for CASSKGLADVYEQYF.

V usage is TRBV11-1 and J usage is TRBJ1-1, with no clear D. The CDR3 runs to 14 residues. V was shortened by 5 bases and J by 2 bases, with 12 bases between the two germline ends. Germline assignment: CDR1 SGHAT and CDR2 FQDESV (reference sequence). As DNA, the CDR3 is TGTGCCAGCAGCCCCGGACTCCACAACACTGAAGCTTTCTTT. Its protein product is CASSPGLHNTEAFF.

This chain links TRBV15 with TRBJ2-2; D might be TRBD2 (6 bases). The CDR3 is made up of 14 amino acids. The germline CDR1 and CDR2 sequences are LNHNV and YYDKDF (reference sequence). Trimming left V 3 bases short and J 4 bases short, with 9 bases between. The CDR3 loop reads CATSRFGSTGELFF. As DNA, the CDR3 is TGTGCCACCAGCAGGTTCGGGAGCACCGGGGAGCTGTTTTTT. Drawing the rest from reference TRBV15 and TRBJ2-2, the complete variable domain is DAMVIQNPRYQVTQFGKPVTLSCSQTLNHNVMYWYQQKSSQAPKLLFHYYDKDFNNEADTPDNFQSRRPNTSFCFLDIRSPGLGDTAMYLCATSRFGSTGELFFGEGSRLTVL.

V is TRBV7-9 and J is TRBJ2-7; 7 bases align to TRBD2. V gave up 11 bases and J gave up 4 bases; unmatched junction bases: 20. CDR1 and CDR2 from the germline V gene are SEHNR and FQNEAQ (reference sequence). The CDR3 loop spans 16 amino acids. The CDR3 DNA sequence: TGTGCCCTCAGAAGAGAGCTGGCCAGCGGGACTTACGAGCAGTACTTC. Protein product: CALRRELASGTYEQYF.

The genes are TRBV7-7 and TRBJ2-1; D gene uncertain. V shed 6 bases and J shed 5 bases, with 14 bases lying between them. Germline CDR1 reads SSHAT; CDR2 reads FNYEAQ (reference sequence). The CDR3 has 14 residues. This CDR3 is CASSSDWLHNEQFF. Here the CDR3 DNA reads TGTGCCAGCAGTTCAGACTGGCTCCACAATGAGCAGTTCTTC.

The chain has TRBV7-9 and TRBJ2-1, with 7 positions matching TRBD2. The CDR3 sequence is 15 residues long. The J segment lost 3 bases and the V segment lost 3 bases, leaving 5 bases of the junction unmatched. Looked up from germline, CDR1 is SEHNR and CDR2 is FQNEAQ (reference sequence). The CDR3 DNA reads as TGTGCCAGCAGCTTGGTTCTAGCGGTCTACAATGAGCAGTTCTTC. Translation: CASSLVLAVYNEQFF.

In nucleotides, the CDR3 is TGCGCCAGCAGCTGGACGCTGACAGGGCAGGACCTCACCTTC. This codes for CASSWTLTGQDLTF. The rearrangement uses TRBV5-1 and TRBJ1-2; TRBD1 aligns across 7 bases. Germline V lookup: CDR1 SGHRS, CDR2 YFSETQ. The J segment lost 13 bases and the V segment lost 3 bases, leaving 15 bases of the junction unmatched. This CDR3 has 14 amino acids.

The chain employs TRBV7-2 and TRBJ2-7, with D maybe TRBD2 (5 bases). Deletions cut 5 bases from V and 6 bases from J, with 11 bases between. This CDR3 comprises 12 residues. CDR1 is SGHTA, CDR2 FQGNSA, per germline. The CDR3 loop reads CASSGGSGEQYF. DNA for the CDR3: TGTGCCAGCAGCGGAGGATCTGGCGAGCAGTACTTC.